A single sample gave rise to the 10 T cell receptor beta chains below, sequenced in a study of response to subunit inactivated influenza vaccine. TCRdb re-called the RT-PCR reads through MiXCR, storing one row per CDR3 protein. The table has about half a million distinct CDR3 sequences, approximately 10% seen once; the top ten hold about an eighth. Sequencing was performed on PBMCs from blood, taken more than 35 days after vaccination. Source of these receptors: a man aged 45-65 years who received an inactivated influenza vaccine.

The V gene is TRBV20-1, the J gene TRBJ1-1; D not certain. Germline-derived CDR1 and CDR2 are DFQATT and SNEGSKA (reference sequence). V shed 4 bases and J shed 5 bases, with 26 bases lying between them. The CDR3 sequence is 17 residues long. In DNA, the CDR3 is TGCAGTGCTATATACCGGGCTCCAGACACCTTGGGGACTGAAGCTTTCTTT. This codes for CSAIYRAPDTLGTEAFF.

The chain has TRBV20-1 and TRBJ1-2; D is undetermined. Germline loops: CDR1 DFQATT, CDR2 SNEGSKA (reference sequence). The CDR3 extends over 11 amino acids. The CDR3 nucleotides read TGCAGCCCCTTCCAAGGTGATGGCTACACCTTC. This gives the protein CSPFQGDGYTF.

This sequence joins TRBV29-1 and TRBJ2-6, with D possibly being TRBD1 or TRBD2 (5 bases each). Trimming shortened V by 4 bases and J by 2 bases, and 12 bases separated the two germline ends. The CDR3 sequence is 15 residues long. Germline-derived CDR1 and CDR2 are SQVTM and ANQGSEA. CDR3 region: CSVAGMGAGANVLTF. CDR3 nucleotide sequence: TGCAGCGTTGCCGGGATGGGGGCTGGGGCCAACGTCCTGACTTTC.

This clonotype was seen more than once but under ten times. CDR3 protein: CASSYGPGQTQYF. CDR3 bases: TGTGCCAGCAGCTACGGACCTGGGCAGACCCAGTACTTC. The chain links TRBV7-3 to TRBJ2-5; D remains ambiguous. Germline CDR1 is SGHTA and CDR2 is FQGTGA. V was trimmed by 4 bases and J by 6 bases, leaving 12 bases between them. The CDR3 totals 13 residues.

This clonotype has a handful of counts. This chain's CDR3 is CASSPTRGGYEQYF. The DNA for the CDR3 is TGTGCCAGCTCACCGACGAGGGGGGGATACGAGCAGTACTTC. V is TRBV18 and J is TRBJ2-7, with D perhaps matching TRBD2 (7 bases). Germline lookup yields CDR1 KGHSH and CDR2 LQKENI. The CDR3 is made up of 14 amino acids. V gave up 3 bases and J gave up 4 bases, with 13 bases separating them. Based on the CDR3 plus reference TRBV18 and TRBJ2-7, the full variable domain is NAGVMQNPRHLVRRRGQEARLRCSPMKGHSHVYWYRQLPEEGLKFMVYLQKENIIDESGMPKERFSAEFPKEGPSILRIQQVVRGDSAAYFCASSPTRGGYEQYFGPGTRLTVT.

This clonotype was recorded at least ten times. The chain links TRBV12-3 or TRBV12-4 to TRBJ2-1; 9 bases line up with TRBD2. V was pared by 4 bases and J by 6 bases, with 10 bases of the junction left unmatched. The CDR3 runs to 16 residues. CDR3 nucleotides: TGTGCCAGCAGTTCCCAGCGGGTAGCGGGAGTCAATGAGCAGTTCTTC. Its translation: CASSSQRVAGVNEQFF.

The V call is TRBV5-1, the J call TRBJ1-1; D is unclear. Germline V gives CDR1 SGHRS, CDR2 YFSETQ. This CDR3 has 16 residues. V gave up 2 bases and J gave up 0 bases, with 14 bases separating them. CDR3 in DNA: TGCGCCAGCAGCTTAATCGGGGTTCGAGTGAACACTGAAGCTTTCTTT. Encoded protein: CASSLIGVRVNTEAFF.

This clonotype was picked up a small number of times. V gene TRBV5-6 combines with J gene TRBJ1-1; D ambiguous. V lost 1 base and J lost 3, with 10 bases in between. The CDR3 covers 14 residues. CDR1 is SGHDT and CDR2 is YYEEEE in the germline V gene. DNA of the CDR3: TGTGCCAGCAGCTTGTTAGGTCCCGACACTGAAGCTTTCTTT. Its translation: CASSLLGPDTEAFF.

V gene TRBV4-2 combines with J gene TRBJ1-3, with D maybe TRBD1 (5 bases). Germline values: CDR1 LGHNA, CDR2 YNFKEQ. CDR3 length: 16 residues. Trimming cost V 0 bases and J 2 bases, with 11 bases left between them. The CDR3 DNA reads as TGTGCCAGCAGCCAAGATGGGTGGGGGGCTGGAAACACCATATATTTT. It translates to CASSQDGWGAGNTIYF.

V is TRBV27 and J is TRBJ2-3, with D perhaps TRBD1 (7 bases). The CDR3 spans 14 residues. Germline values: CDR1 MNHEY, CDR2 SMNVEV (reference sequence). V shed 5 bases and J shed 5 bases, with 14 bases lying between them. CDR3 sequence: CASSEAGGGDTQYF. Here the CDR3 DNA reads TGTGCCAGCAGTGAGGCAGGGGGAGGAGATACGCAGTATTTT.